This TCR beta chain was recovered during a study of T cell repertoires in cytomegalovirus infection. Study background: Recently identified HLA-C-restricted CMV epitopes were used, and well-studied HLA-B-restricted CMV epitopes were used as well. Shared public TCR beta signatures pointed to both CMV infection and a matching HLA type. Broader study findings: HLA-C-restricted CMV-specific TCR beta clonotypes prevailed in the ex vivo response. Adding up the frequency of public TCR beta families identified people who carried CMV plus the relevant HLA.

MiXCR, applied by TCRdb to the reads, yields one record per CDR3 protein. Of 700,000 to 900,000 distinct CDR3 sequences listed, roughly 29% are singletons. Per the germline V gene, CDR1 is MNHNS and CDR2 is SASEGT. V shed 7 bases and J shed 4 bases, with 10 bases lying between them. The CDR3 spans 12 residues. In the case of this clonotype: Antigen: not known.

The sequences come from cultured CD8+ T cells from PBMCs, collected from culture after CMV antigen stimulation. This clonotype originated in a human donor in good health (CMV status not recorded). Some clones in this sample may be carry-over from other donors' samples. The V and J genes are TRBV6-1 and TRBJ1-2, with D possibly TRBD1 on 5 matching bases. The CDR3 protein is CASMGTAYGYTF. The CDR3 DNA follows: TGTGCCAGCATGGGGACGGCCTATGGCTACACCTTC.